Included here is one T cell receptor (beta chain) sequence, with context. Its specificity is not known. Per germline, CDR1 LNHDA and CDR2 SQIVND (reference sequence). The V gene lost 5 bases and the J gene lost 5 bases, with 12 bases spanning the gap. This CDR3 spans 14 amino acids. At the time of sampling, donors were nominally healthy, though unrecorded immune exposures were likely. A multiplex PCR was run with 60 Vbeta primers and 13 Jbeta primers. Method: immunoSEQ multiplex PCR; TCRdb's copy keeps in-frame clones and lacks some. Here the sample spans over 95,000 clones, 74% being singletons. This entry comes from a study of cytomegalovirus exposure and HLA in healthy donors. Overall study results and limits: Most CMV-associated TCR beta chains were later found to appear HLA-restricted. Investigators reported approximately 170 TCR beta chains as tied to cytomegalovirus. In most subjects, TCR beta sequences reportedly gave accurate predictions of HLA-A and HLA-B alleles.

Sequencing used PBMCs. The sequence came from a human donor in good health. The gene calls are TRBV19 and TRBJ1-4; D is uncertain. The CDR3 sequence is CASSQTAVNEKLFF. The CDR3, as DNA: TGTGCCAGTAGTCAAACAGCGGTCAATGAAAAACTGTTTTTT.